This is a list of T cell receptor beta chains from one sample in a study of regulatory T cells in long-lasting Graves disease. One entry per CDR3 protein results from TCRdb running MiXCR on the multiplex PCR reads. Altogether 510,000 or so distinct CDR3 sequences are present, 12% being singletons, with the ten largest covering around 9.3%. The sample was also linked to a second study, of T cells in Graves' hyperthyroidism and ophthalmopathy.

The input for sequencing was peripheral blood mononuclear cells (PBMCs), taken at new diagnosis, from a patient treated with antithyroid drugs. These receptors were taken from a woman between 25 and 40 years old with Graves disease. The CDR3 runs from the conserved cysteine through the conserved F or W. A D gene is named only where the DNA matches it firmly. Part of the rows lack a size; the others show once, few, many or a class for expanded clones.

J,V,size,D,CDR3,DNA
TRBJ1-1,TRBV25-1,few,NA,CASSEIGSFTEAFF,TGTGCCAGCAGTGAGATAGGCAGCTTCACTGAAGCTTTCTTT
TRBJ2-5,TRBV6-5,NA,NA,CASSYLRGQETQYF,TGTGCCAGCAGTTACTTGCGGGGTCAAGAGACCCAGTACTTC
TRBJ1-6,TRBV6-1,many,TRBD1,CASSEALQDRRRPLHF,TGTGCCAGCAGTGAAGCGCTTCAGGACAGGAGAAGACCCCTCCACTTT
TRBJ1-1,TRBV18,many,NA,CASSPLESMNTEAFF,TGTGCCAGCTCACCACTCGAAAGCATGAACACTGAAGCTTTCTTT
TRBJ2-5,TRBV7-9,NA,NA,CASSLGQGQETEYF,TGTGCCAGCAGCTTAGGTCAGGGCCAAGAGACCGAGTACTTC
TRBJ2-3,TRBV10-3,few,TRBD1,CAISESGQGYTDTQYF,TGTGCCATCAGTGAGTCGGGACAGGGGTACACAGATACGCAGTATTTT
TRBJ2-2,TRBV20-1,few,TRBD1,CSARSTGGTGELFF,TGCAGTGCTAGATCTACAGGGGGAACCGGGGAGCTGTTTTTT
TRBJ1-1,TRBV29-1,many,NA,CSVKKGMNTEAFF,TGCAGCGTTAAAAAGGGCATGAACACTGAAGCTTTCTTT
TRBJ1-2,TRBV7-9,many,NA,CASSLEVLRGTHGYTF,TGTGCCAGCAGCTTAGAGGTTCTTCGGGGGACACATGGCTACACCTTC
TRBJ2-7,TRBV10-3,many,TRBD1,CAVRQGGYEQYF,TGTGCCGTACGACAGGGGGGCTACGAGCAGTACTTC
TRBJ1-1,TRBV28,many,NA,CASSLLSRGFPNTEAFF,TGTGCCAGCAGTTTACTCTCCAGGGGTTTCCCGAACACTGAAGCTTTCTTT
TRBJ2-2,TRBV6-1,NA,NA,CASTGRYTGELFF,TGTGCCAGCACCGGCCGTTACACCGGGGAGCTGTTTTTT
TRBJ2-7,TRBV29-1,few,NA,CSVWGDRPSGEQYF,TGCAGCGTTTGGGGGGATCGACCGTCTGGGGAGCAGTACTTC
TRBJ1-2,TRBV7-9,many,TRBD1,CASSHRGTGIGYGYTF,TGTGCCAGCAGCCACCGTGGGACAGGGATCGGCTATGGCTACACCTTC
TRBJ2-1,TRBV15,NA,TRBD2,CATSSGTSGSREQFF,TGTGCCACCAGCAGCGGGACTAGCGGGAGTCGTGAGCAGTTCTTC
TRBJ2-1,TRBV7-9,few,TRBD2,CASSLVVGRLAGGEQFF,TGTGCCAGCAGCTTAGTAGTAGGGCGGCTAGCGGGAGGGGAGCAGTTCTTC
TRBJ2-1,TRBV3-1,many,NA,CASSQRGPGEGEQFF,TGTGCCAGCAGCCAGCGGGGACCCGGTGAGGGTGAGCAGTTCTTC
TRBJ1-5,TRBV20-1,many,NA,CSASRGGPIQPQHF,TGCAGTGCTAGCCGGGGGGGACCGATCCAGCCCCAGCATTTT
TRBJ2-1,TRBV4-3,NA,NA,CASSQGGIGGLRNEQFF,TGCGCCAGCAGCCAAGGGGGAATTGGCGGGCTGAGGAATGAGCAGTTCTTC
TRBJ2-7,TRBV5-8,few,NA,CASSPLWSFHEQYF,TGTGCCAGCAGCCCCCTGTGGAGTTTCCACGAGCAGTACTTC
TRBJ2-3,TRBV7-7,many,NA,CASSLGRMDTQYF,TGTGCCAGCAGCTTAGGTCGGATGGATACGCAGTATTTT
TRBJ1-2,TRBV7-8,few,NA,CAGTLDRTAYGYTF,TGTGCCGGCACCTTAGACCGGACAGCCTATGGCTACACCTTC
TRBJ1-1,TRBV20-1,NA,NA,CSAKGGDYTEAFF,TGCAGTGCTAAGGGGGGGGACTACACTGAAGCTTTCTTT
TRBJ1-2,TRBV9,NA,TRBD1,CASSPRLTGTSGYTF,TGTGCCAGCAGCCCTCGATTGACAGGGACGAGCGGCTACACCTTC
TRBJ2-5,TRBV27,many,NA,CASSARQGQETQYF,TGTGCCAGCAGTGCCCGCCAGGGCCAAGAGACCCAGTACTTC
TRBJ2-2,TRBV7-2,NA,TRBD2,CASSLGGGRVGTGELFF,TGTGCCAGCAGCTTAGGAGGCGGGAGGGTAGGCACCGGGGAGCTGTTTTTT
TRBJ2-1,TRBV30,many,TRBD1,CAWSVGTAVRPLLYNEQFF,TGTGCCTGGAGTGTCGGGACAGCGGTAAGGCCACTTTTGTACAATGAGCAGTTCTTC
TRBJ2-1,TRBV7-8,few,TRBD1,CASSLRGLGYNEQFF,TGTGCCAGCAGCTTAAGGGGGCTCGGCTACAATGAGCAGTTCTTC
TRBJ2-1,TRBV9,NA,TRBD2,CASSASKSGSPNEQFF,TGTGCCAGCAGCGCGTCAAAAAGCGGGAGTCCCAATGAGCAGTTCTTC
TRBJ2-3,TRBV7-3,NA,NA,CASSFYQDTQYF,TGTGCCAGCAGCTTTTATCAGGATACGCAGTATTTT
TRBJ2-7,TRBV20-1,many,TRBD2,CSARRFRGGDEQYF,TGCAGTGCTAGACGCTTTAGGGGAGGGGACGAGCAGTACTTC
TRBJ1-6,TRBV3-1,NA,NA,CASSQEASFLSPLHF,TGTGCCAGCAGCCAAGAGGCTTCTTTTTTGTCACCCCTCCACTTT
TRBJ1-1,TRBV2,many,NA,CASRITEGGTEAFF,TGTGCCAGCAGAATAACAGAAGGGGGGACTGAAGCTTTCTTT
TRBJ2-1,TRBV3-1,few,TRBD2,CASSSGLAGSNEQFF,TGTGCCAGCAGCTCCGGACTAGCGGGAAGCAATGAGCAGTTCTTC
TRBJ1-2,TRBV9,many,TRBD1,CASSSRTGQGYTF,TGTGCCAGCAGCTCACGGACAGGGCAAGGCTACACCTTC
TRBJ2-5,TRBV12-3/TRBV12-4,many,TRBD1,CASSFGSLVQGASKETQYF,TGTGCCAGCAGTTTTGGTTCGTTAGTCCAGGGGGCCTCCAAAGAGACCCAGTACTTC
TRBJ2-3,TRBV9,few,TRBD2,CASSVRWTGGRDTQYF,TGTGCCAGCAGCGTAAGATGGACGGGAGGGAGGGATACGCAGTATTTT
TRBJ1-4,TRBV5-4,many,TRBD1,CASSLQPGQGNEKLFF,TGTGCCAGCAGCTTACAACCGGGACAGGGTAATGAAAAACTGTTTTTT
TRBJ1-2,TRBV7-2,many,NA,CASSPGTVAYGYTF,TGTGCCAGCAGCCCCGGGACTGTGGCCTATGGCTACACCTTC
TRBJ2-2,TRBV5-1,few,NA,CASSLERQTGELFF,TGCGCCAGCAGCTTGGAAAGGCAGACCGGGGAGCTGTTTTTT
TRBJ1-4,TRBV20-1,few,NA,CSAAGTNEKLFF,TGCAGTGCTGCCGGAACTAATGAAAAACTGTTTTTT
TRBJ1-5,TRBV20-1,NA,NA,CSARDRRRDQPQHF,TGCAGTGCTAGAGATCGGCGGAGAGATCAGCCCCAGCATTTT
TRBJ2-7,TRBV4-3,many,NA,CASSQDGKYEQYF,TGCGCCAGCAGCCAAGACGGTAAATACGAGCAGTACTTC